The subject of this entry is one T cell receptor (beta chain). V lost 0 bases to trimming and J lost 3 bases, with 9 bases between them. This CDR3 is built from 15 residues. Germline CDR1 is SGHAT and CDR2 is FQNNGV. TCR beta chains were sequenced at survey level with immunoSEQ. Method: immunoSEQ multiplex PCR; TCRdb's copy keeps in-frame clones and lacks some. The table shows about 50,000 clones, with 85% to 95% occurring only once. The clonotype was recovered from a man aged 35 to 55 with rheumatoid arthritis. The chain joins TRBV11-2 to TRBJ1-5, with D hard to call. Sequenced sample: PBMCs. The CDR3 reads CASSLDLGINQPQHF. The CDR3 region has the DNA TGTGCCAGCAGCTTAGATCTGGGGATCAATCAGCCCCAGCATTTT.